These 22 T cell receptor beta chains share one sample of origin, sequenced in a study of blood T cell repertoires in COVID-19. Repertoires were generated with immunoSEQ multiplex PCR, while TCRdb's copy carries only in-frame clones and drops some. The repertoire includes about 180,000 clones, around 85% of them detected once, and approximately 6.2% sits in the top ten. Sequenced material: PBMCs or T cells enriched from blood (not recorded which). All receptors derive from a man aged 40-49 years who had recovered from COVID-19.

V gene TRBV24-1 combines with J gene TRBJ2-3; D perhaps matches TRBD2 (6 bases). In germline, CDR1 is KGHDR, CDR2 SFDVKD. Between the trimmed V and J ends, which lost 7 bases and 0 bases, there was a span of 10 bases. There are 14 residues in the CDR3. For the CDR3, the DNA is TGTGCCACCAGAGGTAGCGGCAGCACAGATACGCAGTATTTT. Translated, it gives CATRGSGSTDTQYF.

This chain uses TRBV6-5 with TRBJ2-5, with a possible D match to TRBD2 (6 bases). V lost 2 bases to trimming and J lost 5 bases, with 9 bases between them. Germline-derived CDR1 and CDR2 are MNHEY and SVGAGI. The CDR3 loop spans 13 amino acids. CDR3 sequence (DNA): TGTGCCAGCAGTTACGGTAGCGGCGAGACCCAGTACTTC. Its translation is CASSYGSGETQYF.

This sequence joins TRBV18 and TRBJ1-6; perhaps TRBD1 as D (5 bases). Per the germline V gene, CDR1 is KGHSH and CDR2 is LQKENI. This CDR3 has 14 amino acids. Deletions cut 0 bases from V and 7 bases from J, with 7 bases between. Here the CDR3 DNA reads TGTGCCAGCTCACCACCAGGGGCAAATTCACCCCTCCACTTT. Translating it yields CASSPPGANSPLHF. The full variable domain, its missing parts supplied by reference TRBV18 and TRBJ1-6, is NAGVMQNPRHLVRRRGQEARLRCSPMKGHSHVYWYRQLPEEGLKFMVYLQKENIIDESGMPKERFSAEFPKEGPSILRIQQVVRGDSAAYFCASSPPGANSPLHFGNGTRLTVT.

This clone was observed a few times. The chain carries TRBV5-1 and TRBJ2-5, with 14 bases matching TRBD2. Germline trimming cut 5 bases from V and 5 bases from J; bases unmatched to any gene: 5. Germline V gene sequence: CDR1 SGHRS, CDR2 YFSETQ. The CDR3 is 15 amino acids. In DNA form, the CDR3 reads TGCGCCAGCAGTGGGACTAGCGGGAGTTTGGAGACCCAGTACTTC. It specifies CASSGTSGSLETQYF.

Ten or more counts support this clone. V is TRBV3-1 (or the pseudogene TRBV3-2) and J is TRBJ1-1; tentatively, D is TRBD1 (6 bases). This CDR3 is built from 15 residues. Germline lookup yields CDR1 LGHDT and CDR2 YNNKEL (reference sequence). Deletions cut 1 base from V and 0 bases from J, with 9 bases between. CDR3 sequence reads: CASSQVTGLNTEAFF. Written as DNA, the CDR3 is TGTGCCAGCAGCCAAGTAACAGGGCTGAACACTGAAGCTTTCTTT.

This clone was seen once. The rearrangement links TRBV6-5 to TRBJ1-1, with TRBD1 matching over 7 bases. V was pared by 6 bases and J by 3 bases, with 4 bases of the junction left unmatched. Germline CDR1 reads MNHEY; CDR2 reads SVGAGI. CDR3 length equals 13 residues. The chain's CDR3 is CASRDRVYTEAFF. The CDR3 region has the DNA TGTGCCAGCAGAGACAGGGTATACACTGAAGCTTTCTTT.

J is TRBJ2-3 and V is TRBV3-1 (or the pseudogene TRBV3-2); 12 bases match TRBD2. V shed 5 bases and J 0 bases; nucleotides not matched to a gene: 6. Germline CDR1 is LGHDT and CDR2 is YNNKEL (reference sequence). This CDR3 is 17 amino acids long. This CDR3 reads CASSLRTSGTSTDTQYF. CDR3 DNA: TGTGCCAGCAGCTTAAGGACTAGCGGGACGAGCACAGATACGCAGTATTTT.

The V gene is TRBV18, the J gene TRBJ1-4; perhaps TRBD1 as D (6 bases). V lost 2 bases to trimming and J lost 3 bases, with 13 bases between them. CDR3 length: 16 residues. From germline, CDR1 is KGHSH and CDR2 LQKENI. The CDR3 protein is CASSPILGASNEKLFF. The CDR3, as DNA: TGTGCCAGCTCACCAATTCTGGGGGCATCTAATGAAAAACTGTTTTTT.

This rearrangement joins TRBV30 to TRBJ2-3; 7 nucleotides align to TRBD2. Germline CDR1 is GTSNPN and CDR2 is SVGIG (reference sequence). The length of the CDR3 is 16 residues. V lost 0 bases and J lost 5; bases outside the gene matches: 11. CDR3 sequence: CAWSVQLGGPKDTQYF. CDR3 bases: TGTGCCTGGAGTGTACAGCTGGGAGGGCCGAAAGATACGCAGTATTTT.

CDR3 loop: CASSQPPEDEKLFF. CDR3 DNA sequence: TGTGCCAGCAGCCAACCTCCCGAGGATGAAAAACTGTTTTTT. The rearrangement links TRBV3-1 (or the pseudogene TRBV3-2) to TRBJ1-4; D unclear. The V end was cut by 2 bases, the J end by 6 bases, with 10 bases between. This CDR3 has 14 residues. Germline values: CDR1 LGHDT, CDR2 YNNKEL (reference sequence).

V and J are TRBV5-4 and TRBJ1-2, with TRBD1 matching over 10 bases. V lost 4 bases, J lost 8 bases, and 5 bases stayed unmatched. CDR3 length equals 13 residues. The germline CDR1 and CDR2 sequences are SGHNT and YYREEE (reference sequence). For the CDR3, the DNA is TGTGCCAGCAGCAGACAGGGGGCGGGGGGCTACACCTTC. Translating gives CASSRQGAGGYTF.

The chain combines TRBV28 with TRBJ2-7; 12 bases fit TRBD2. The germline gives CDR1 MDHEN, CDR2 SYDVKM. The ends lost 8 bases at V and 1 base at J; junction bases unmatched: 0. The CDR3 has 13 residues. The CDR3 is CASLAGGSYEQYF. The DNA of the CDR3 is TGTGCCAGCCTAGCGGGAGGGTCCTACGAGCAGTACTTC.

The CDR3 spells CASSGGLTPETQYF. CDR3 nucleotides: TGTGCCAGCAGCGGGGGACTAACCCCGGAGACGCAGTATTTT. This chain connects TRBV5-4 to TRBJ2-3; 7 bases align to TRBD2. Germline assignment: CDR1 SGHNT and CDR2 YYREEE (reference sequence). The CDR3 length is 14 residues. Trimming removed 4 bases from V and 9 bases from J; junction bases left unmatched: 11.

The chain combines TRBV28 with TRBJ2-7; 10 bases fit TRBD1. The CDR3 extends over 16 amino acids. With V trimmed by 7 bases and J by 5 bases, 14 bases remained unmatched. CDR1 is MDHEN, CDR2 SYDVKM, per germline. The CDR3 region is CASTPLRDRGSNEQYF. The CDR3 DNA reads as TGTGCCAGCACCCCTTTGCGGGACAGGGGTTCAAACGAGCAGTACTTC.

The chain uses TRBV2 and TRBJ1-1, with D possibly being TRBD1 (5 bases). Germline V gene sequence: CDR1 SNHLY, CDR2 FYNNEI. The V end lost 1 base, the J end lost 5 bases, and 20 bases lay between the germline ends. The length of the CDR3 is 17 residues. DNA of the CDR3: TGTGCCAGCAGTGAAGTGGGTAGACAGCTGTCTCGGACTGAAGCTTTCTTT. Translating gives CASSEVGRQLSRTEAFF.

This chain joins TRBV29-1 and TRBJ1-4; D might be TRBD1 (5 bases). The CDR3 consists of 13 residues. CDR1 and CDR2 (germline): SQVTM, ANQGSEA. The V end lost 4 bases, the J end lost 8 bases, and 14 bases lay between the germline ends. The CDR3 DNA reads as TGCAGCGTTGTTAGGCAGGGTGGGGAAAAACTGTTTTTT. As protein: CSVVRQGGEKLFF.

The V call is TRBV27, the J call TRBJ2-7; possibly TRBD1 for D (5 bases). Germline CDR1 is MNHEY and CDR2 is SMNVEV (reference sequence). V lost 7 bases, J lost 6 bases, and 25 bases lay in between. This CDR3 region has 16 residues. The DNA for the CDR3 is TGTGCCAGCAAGGCTCGAACCGGGCAGGGAAGGGTCGAGCAGTACTTC. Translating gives CASKARTGQGRVEQYF.

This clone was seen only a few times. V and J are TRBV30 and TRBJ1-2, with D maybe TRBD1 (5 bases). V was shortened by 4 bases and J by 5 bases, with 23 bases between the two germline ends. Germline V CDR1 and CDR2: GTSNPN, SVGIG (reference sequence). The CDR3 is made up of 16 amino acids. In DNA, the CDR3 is TGTGCCTGGAAACCTCTCGGGACTTATACCCCATATGGCTACACCTTC. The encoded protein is CAWKPLGTYTPYGYTF.

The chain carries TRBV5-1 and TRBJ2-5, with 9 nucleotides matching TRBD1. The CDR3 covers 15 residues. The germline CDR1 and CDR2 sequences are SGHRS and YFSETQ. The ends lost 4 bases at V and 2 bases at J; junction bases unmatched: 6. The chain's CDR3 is CASSPGDRGQETQYF. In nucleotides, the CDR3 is TGCGCCAGCAGCCCCGGAGACAGGGGGCAAGAGACCCAGTACTTC.

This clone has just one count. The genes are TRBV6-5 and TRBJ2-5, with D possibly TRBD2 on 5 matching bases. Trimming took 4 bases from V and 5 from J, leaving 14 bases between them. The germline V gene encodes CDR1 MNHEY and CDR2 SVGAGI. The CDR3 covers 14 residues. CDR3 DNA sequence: TGTGCCAGCAGTTTCGTTACTAGGGAGGAGACCCAGTACTTC. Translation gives CASSFVTREETQYF.

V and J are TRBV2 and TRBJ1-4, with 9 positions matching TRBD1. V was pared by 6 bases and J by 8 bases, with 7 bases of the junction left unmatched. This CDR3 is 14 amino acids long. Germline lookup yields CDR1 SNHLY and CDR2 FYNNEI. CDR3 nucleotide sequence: TGTGCCAGCAGATTGGGACAGGGAGCGGAAAAACTGTTTTTT. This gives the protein CASRLGQGAEKLFF.

The CDR3 is CASSSGTGSLQPQHF. CDR3 nucleotide sequence: TGTGCCAGCAGCTCCGGGACAGGGAGTTTGCAGCCCCAGCATTTT. The chain uses TRBV5-8 and TRBJ1-5, with 9 bases lining up with TRBD1. The CDR3 covers 15 residues. The germline V gene has CDR1 SGHTS and CDR2 YDEGEE. J lost 7 bases, V lost 3 bases, and 8 bases had no gene match. The full variable domain, its missing parts supplied by reference TRBV5-8 and TRBJ1-5, is EAGVTQSPTHLIKTRGQQATLRCSPISGHTSVYWYQQALGLGLQFLLWYDEGEERNRGNFPPRFSGRQFPNYSSELNVNALELEDSALYLCASSSGTGSLQPQHFGDGTRLSIL.